There are many counts of the clone carrying this T cell receptor beta chain. Its antigen remains unidentified. These data belong to a study of T cells in Graves' hyperthyroidism and ophthalmopathy. Study-level background: Peripheral blood was secured at the point of initial diagnosis, before any treatment. Findings of the study overall: Ophthalmopathy cases were set apart from stable hyperthyroidism by a 13 V-J model. Model output signaled ophthalmopathy a median 6.5 months ahead of onset.

What was amplified from RNA transcripts were TCR beta CDR3 regions. With the HTBI primer set, the TCR CDR3 went through a first round of RT-PCR. TCRdb redid the calling of the multiplex PCR reads with MiXCR, one entry per CDR3 protein. There are 500,000 to 800,000 distinct CDR3 sequences in the sample; 13% to 15% occur only once, and approximately 13% lies in the top ten. At least 3 on the Clinical Activity Score was recorded for ophthalmopathy patients, who also had NOSPECS grade at least 4 and duration under 3 months. The sample comprised blood. The receptor was derived from a woman aged 50 to 60 with Graves' ophthalmopathy.

CDR3 sequence: CSARDAGLAGRASRTDTQYF. The DNA of the CDR3 is TGCAGTGCTAGAGATGCGGGACTAGCGGGCCGAGCCTCCCGCACAGATACGCAGTATTTT. This chain joins TRBV20-1 and TRBJ2-3; 12 bases are a match to TRBD2. The germline CDR1 and CDR2 sequences are DFQATT and SNEGSKA (reference sequence). CDR3 length: 20 amino acids. Losses at the gene ends were 0 bases for V and 1 base for J; bases not matched to a gene: 14.